What follows are 8 T cell receptor beta chains derived from one specimen sequenced in a study of siplizumab effects on memory and regulatory T cells. The protocol was immunoSEQ multiplex PCR, while the TCRdb copy is restricted to in-frame clones and leaves out a portion. Among about 110,000 clones, under 95% were seen once, and the ten largest hold more than 0.65%. The source material was Tregs sorted from blood. Receptor source: a human donor in good health.

The rearrangement uses TRBV5-1 and TRBJ2-1; perhaps TRBD2 as D (6 bases). Germline CDR1 and CDR2: SGHRS and YFSETQ. Trimming pared 3 bases from V and 11 bases from J, leaving 9 bases between. The CDR3 has 11 residues. CDR3 residues: CASSSLAQQFF. CDR3 DNA sequence: TGCGCCAGCAGCTCTCTAGCGCAGCAGTTCTTC.

This chain uses TRBV28 with TRBJ2-1; tentative D call: TRBD2 (5 bases). The germline gives CDR1 MDHEN, CDR2 SYDVKM. The CDR3 is 13 amino acids. Trimming cost V 6 bases and J 4 bases, with 10 bases left between them. CDR3 amino acids: CASRGSVYNEQFF. For the CDR3, the DNA is TGTGCCAGCAGGGGGAGCGTATACAATGAGCAGTTCTTC.

CDR3 sequence reads: CASGASGLRTSGANVLTF. CDR3 nucleotide sequence: TGTGCCAGTGGGGCGTCAGGACTGCGAACCTCTGGGGCCAACGTCCTGACTTTC. The chain joins TRBV19 to TRBJ2-6; D is perhaps TRBD1 or TRBD2 (5 bases each). Germline loops: CDR1 LNHDA, CDR2 SQIVND (reference sequence). This CDR3 has 18 residues. Trimming removed 8 bases at V and 0 bases at J, with 20 bases between.

The V gene is TRBV6-5, the J gene TRBJ2-7; D is uncertain. This CDR3 contains 14 residues. The V and J ends lost 4 bases and 2 bases respectively, with 12 bases between them. Germline V gene lookup returns CDR1 MNHEY and CDR2 SVGAGI. The CDR3, as DNA: TGTGCCAGCAGTTGGACGGAAGGACCCTACGAGCAGTACTTC. Translated, it gives CASSWTEGPYEQYF.

The CDR3 spells CASSLLGLAGVAEQFF. For the CDR3, the DNA is TGTGCCAGCAGCTTGTTGGGACTAGCGGGAGTCGCTGAGCAGTTCTTC. The chain joins TRBV7-2 to TRBJ2-1; 14 nucleotides line up with TRBD2. With 3 bases clipped from V and 9 bases from J, the junction kept 7 bases outside the gene matches. The CDR3 is 16 amino acids. Germline V gene data show CDR1 as SGHTA and CDR2 as FQGNSA.

The table lists this clone with a count of one. This chain joins TRBV28 and TRBJ1-5, with D perhaps TRBD1 (5 bases). Germline CDR1 and CDR2: MDHEN and SYDVKM. The CDR3 extends over 14 amino acids. V dropped 2 bases and J dropped 7 bases, with 12 bases sitting between them. The CDR3 is CASSLRGPVQPQHF. CDR3 sequence (DNA): TGTGCCAGCAGTTTACGGGGACCTGTGCAGCCCCAGCATTTT.

The chain links TRBV18 to TRBJ1-5; tentative D call: TRBD1 (6 bases). Trimming removed 9 bases at V and 1 base at J, with 13 bases between. This CDR3 has 14 residues. Germline V gene sequence: CDR1 KGHSH, CDR2 LQKENI. CDR3 coding DNA: TGTGCCAGAAACAGGGTTACGAGCAATCAGCCCCAGCATTTT. Residues: CARNRVTSNQPQHF.

The chain recombines TRBV10-3 with TRBJ1-1, with a possible D match to TRBD1 (5 bases). Germline V CDR1 and CDR2: ENHRY, SYGVKD. The CDR3 length is 14 residues. Trimming pared 3 bases from V and 4 bases from J, leaving 12 bases between. The CDR3 reads CAISDQGAGTEAFF. The CDR3 DNA reads as TGTGCCATCAGTGATCAAGGGGCTGGCACTGAAGCTTTCTTT.